This T cell receptor beta chain was sequenced during a study of CD8+ T cells in alopecia areata. cDNA serving as the sequencing template came from extracted, reverse transcribed RNA. TCRdb's copy holds only in-frame clones and misses some; the assay was immunoSEQ multiplex PCR. The sample lists 100,000 to 150,000 clones; around three fifths were seen once. CDR1 is SEHNR, CDR2 FQNEAQ, per germline (reference sequence). The CDR3 has 14 amino acids. Deletions cut 5 bases from V and 5 bases from J, with 15 bases between. Sequencing used CD4+ T cells sorted from blood, obtained at week 0. This TCR derives from a human donor with alopecia areata. The rearrangement links TRBV7-9 to TRBJ1-1; TRBD1 might be the D (5 bases). This CDR3 is CASSARDEETEAFF. The CDR3 DNA reads as TGTGCCAGCAGCGCGAGGGACGAGGAGACTGAAGCTTTCTTT.